This TCR beta chain emerged from a study of Graves' ophthalmopathy and Graves' hyperthyroidism. Study-wide findings and caveats: Clonotypes were expanded in thyroid at above 0.001 frequency, and most also appeared in blood.

Germline V gene lookup returns CDR1 KGHDR and CDR2 SFDVKD. Trimming took 4 bases from V and 4 from J, leaving 15 bases between them. The CDR3 extends over 15 amino acids. The authors amplified TCR beta CDR3 regions, and they did so from RNA transcripts for repertoire sequencing. After a first-round RT-PCR with HTBI primers, a second-round multiplex PCR was run. MiXCR, run by TCRdb on the multiplex PCR reads, gives a single entry per CDR3 protein. The data show hundreds of thousands of distinct CDR3 sequences, with 20% to 25% seen just once and around 7% held by the top ten. Comment on this clonotype: Its antigen is still unknown.

Hyperthyroidism patients, aged 18 to 65, were newly diagnosed, under 2 months' duration. PBMCs were density-gradient isolated from approximately 9.8 ml fresh blood. Source material: peripheral blood. This TCR derives from a woman between 18 and 30 years old with stable Graves' hyperthyroidism. Some clones in this sample may be carry-over from other donors' samples. V and J are TRBV24-1 and TRBJ2-5; TRBD1 might be the D (6 bases). The CDR3 protein is CATSDPTGTTETQYF. CDR3 nucleotide sequence: TGTGCCACCAGTGACCCCACCGGGACAACAGAGACCCAGTACTTC.